The subject of this entry is one T cell receptor (beta chain). Its antigen remains unidentified. The data originate from a study of vaccination and CD4 T cells after COVID-19. Treatment noted: roughly 10-day PBMC culture with coronavirus spike peptide pools or control peptides (ViraFEST assay). Oncomine TCR Beta short-read sequencing was applied to DNA from cultured CD4+ T cells. TCRdb processed the PCR reads anew with MiXCR; each CDR3 protein has one entry. This table has more than 15,000 distinct CDR3 sequences, roughly two fifths appearing once. The sample comprised CD4+ T cells from blood, cultured in vitro. This receptor was obtained from a human donor who had recovered from COVID-19.

CDR3 in DNA: TGTGCCAGCAGTTCTCGAGGACAGTGGGGCTATGGCTACACCTTC. It yields the protein CASSSRGQWGYGYTF. V usage is TRBV25-1 and J usage is TRBJ1-2; TRBD1 is a possible D gene (6 bases). Trimming left V 5 bases short and J 4 bases short, with 17 bases between. This CDR3 region has 15 residues. Germline lookup yields CDR1 MGHDK and CDR2 SYGVNS.